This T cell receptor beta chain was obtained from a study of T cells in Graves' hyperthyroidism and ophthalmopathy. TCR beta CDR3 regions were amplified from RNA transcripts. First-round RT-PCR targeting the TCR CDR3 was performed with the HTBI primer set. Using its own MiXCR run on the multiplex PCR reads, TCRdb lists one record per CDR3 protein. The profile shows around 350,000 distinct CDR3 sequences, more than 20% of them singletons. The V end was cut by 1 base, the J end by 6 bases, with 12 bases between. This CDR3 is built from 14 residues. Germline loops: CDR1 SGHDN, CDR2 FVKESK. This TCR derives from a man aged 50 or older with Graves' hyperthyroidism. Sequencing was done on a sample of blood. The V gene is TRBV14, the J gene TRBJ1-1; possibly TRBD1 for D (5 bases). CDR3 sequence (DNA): TGTGCCAGCAGCCAAGTAGGAGGGGTATCTGAAGCTTTCTTT. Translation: CASSQVGGVSEAFF.